Listed below are T cell receptor beta chains from one sample, sequenced in a study of Ad26.COV2.S vaccination and SARS-CoV-2 variants. Some clones are missing from TCRdb's copy, which holds only in-frame ones; the method was immunoSEQ multiplex PCR. Among just over 350,000 clones, just over 90% were seen once, and the ten largest hold about 3.8%. Material: peripheral blood, obtained after recovery from COVID-19. The receptor source for this set is a human donor who had recovered from COVID-19. Each CDR3 is given with its conserved first and last residue. D genes are given only for firm matches. Clone size, where shown, is once, few, many, or a class for clones that have expanded.

v_gene	abundance	j_gene	d_gene	CDR3nt	CDR3aa
TRBV25-1	NA	TRBJ2-1	TRBD1	TGTGCCAGCTCTAGGACAGGGACATCCTACAATGAGCAGTTCTTC	CASSRTGTSYNEQFF
TRBV5-6	NA	TRBJ2-4	NA	TGTGCCAGCAGCTTCGGGGGGCCAAACATTCAGTACTTC	CASSFGGPNIQYF
TRBV20-1	NA	TRBJ1-2	NA	TGCAGTGCTAGTGGGATGGGGGATGGCTACACCTTC	CSASGMGDGYTF
TRBV7-3	NA	TRBJ2-1	TRBD1	TGTGCCAGCAGCCCTCGGACAGGATCAACCTACAATGAGCAGTTCTTC	CASSPRTGSTYNEQFF
TRBV6-5	NA	TRBJ1-4	NA	TGTGCCAGCAGACCGGGGAAGGGTGAAAAACTGTTTTTT	CASRPGKGEKLFF
TRBV15	NA	TRBJ1-4	NA	TGTGCCACCAGCAGAGTTCAGGGAGTAGGAGAAAAACTGTTTTTT	CATSRVQGVGEKLFF
TRBV14	NA	TRBJ2-7	TRBD1	TGTGCCAGCAGCCAAGATCTCTCAGGGGGCGAGCAGTACTTC	CASSQDLSGGEQYF
TRBV4-3	NA	TRBJ1-6	NA	TGCGCCAGCAGCCAAGCCCTTAGACAGGCCTCACCCCTCCACTTT	CASSQALRQASPLHF
TRBV5-6	NA	TRBJ2-4	TRBD1	TGTGCCAGCAGCTCGACACCGGGACAGGGAAACATTCAGTACTTC	CASSSTPGQGNIQYF
TRBV6-5	NA	TRBJ2-2	TRBD1	TGTGCCAGCAGTCTGGGACAGGGAAGTGCCGGGGAGCTGTTTTTT	CASSLGQGSAGELFF
TRBV9	few	TRBJ1-6	NA	TGTGCCAGCAGCGTAGCGACAGATAATTCACCCCTCCACTTT	CASSVATDNSPLHF
TRBV11-3	NA	TRBJ1-6	NA	TGTGCCAGCAGCTTAGTCGCCAGCCATTCACCCCTCCACTTT	CASSLVASHSPLHF
TRBV12-3/TRBV12-4	NA	TRBJ1-1	TRBD1	TGTGCCAGCAGTTGGACAGGGATGATTGAAGCTTTCTTT	CASSWTGMIEAFF
TRBV9	NA	TRBJ2-7	NA	TGTGCCAGCAGCGTAGGGGAATACGAGCAGTACTTC	CASSVGEYEQYF
TRBV27	once	TRBJ2-5	NA	TGTGCCAGCAGAGGAGAGACCCAGTACTTC	CASRGETQYF
TRBV13	NA	TRBJ2-2	NA	TGTGCCAGCATGAGAAATCGCGAAAACACCGGGGAGCTGTTTTTT	CASMRNRENTGELFF
TRBV2	once	TRBJ2-7	NA	TGTGCCAGCACTGAGGGGTCGCTGGTGGCGAGCGAGCAGTACTTC	CASTEGSLVASEQYF
TRBV2	NA	TRBJ2-1	TRBD1	TGTGCCAGCAGAAAGCAGGGGGCGCTTGGTGAGCAGTTCTTC	CASRKQGALGEQFF
TRBV5-6	NA	TRBJ1-1	NA	TGTGCCAGCAGCTTGAACACTGAAGCTTTCTTT	CASSLNTEAFF
TRBV2	NA	TRBJ2-5	NA	TGTGCCAGCAGTGGACTAGTGGAGACCCAGTACTTC	CASSGLVETQYF
TRBV6-2/TRBV6-3	NA	TRBJ1-2	TRBD1	TGTGCCAGCAGTCGCGACCGACAGGGTAACTATGGCTACACCTTC	CASSRDRQGNYGYTF
TRBV28	NA	TRBJ1-1	NA	TGTGCCAGCAGTTTGGCAGGGGACGGCGCTGAAGCTTTCTTT	CASSLAGDGAEAFF
TRBV7-8	NA	TRBJ1-2	TRBD1	TGTGCCAGCAGCTTAACAGGGGGCGGCTACACCTTC	CASSLTGGGYTF
TRBV12-3/TRBV12-4	NA	TRBJ1-4	NA	TGTGCCAGCAGTCCCCGGGAAAAACTGTTTTTT	CASSPREKLFF
TRBV11-3	NA	TRBJ2-3	TRBD2	TGTGCCAGCAGCTTAGGACAGCGAGGGACTAGCGGGGGCGATACGCAGTATTTT	CASSLGQRGTSGGDTQYF
TRBV2	NA	TRBJ1-1	NA	TGTGCCAGCGGGTACGGGGGGGGCACTGAAGCTTTCTTT	CASGYGGGTEAFF
TRBV7-6	NA	TRBJ2-1	NA	TGTGCCAGCAGCTTAGAGTTGGGGGGAGGAAATGAGCAGTTCTTC	CASSLELGGGNEQFF
TRBV9	NA	TRBJ2-7	TRBD2	TGTGCCAGCAGCGTAGGTGGGAGCGGGAGCTCTTACGAGCAGTACTTC	CASSVGGSGSSYEQYF
TRBV9	NA	TRBJ1-2	TRBD1	TGTGCCAGCAGCAGAGGGACAGGGGATGGCTACACCTTC	CASSRGTGDGYTF
TRBV7-3	NA	TRBJ1-1	TRBD1	TGTGCCAGCAGCCCGACAGGGGGGATTGAAGCTTTCTTT	CASSPTGGIEAFF
TRBV9	once	TRBJ2-7	TRBD1	TGTGCCAGCAGCGTGGATACCGGGACAGGGGATTACGAGCAGTACTTC	CASSVDTGTGDYEQYF
TRBV19	NA	TRBJ1-5	NA	TGTGCCAGTCAACTCCAGGGGAGGGATCAGCCCCAGCATTTT	CASQLQGRDQPQHF
TRBV6-5	once	TRBJ1-1	NA	TGTGCCAGCAGTTACGGACAGCCGAACACTGAAGCTTTCTTT	CASSYGQPNTEAFF
TRBV5-6	NA	TRBJ2-7	NA	TGTGCCAGCAGCTTGGTAAGTGGCAGACCCTACGAGCAGTACTTC	CASSLVSGRPYEQYF
TRBV6-5	NA	TRBJ1-2	NA	TGTGCCAGCAGTTCCACAGGGCCTGACTATGGCTACACCTTC	CASSSTGPDYGYTF
TRBV7-7	NA	TRBJ1-1	TRBD1	TGTGCTAGCAGCTTGCGTAGGACAGGGGCCATCAGGGGTGAAGCTTTCTTT	CASSLRRTGAIRGEAFF
TRBV28	NA	TRBJ1-6	NA	TGTGCCAGTACCGAATTGAGCTCCTATAATTCACCCCTCCACTTT	CASTELSSYNSPLHF
TRBV4-2	NA	TRBJ1-1	TRBD1	TGTGCCAGCAGCCAACCTCCAGCGACAGGGAGCACTGAAGCTTTCTTT	CASSQPPATGSTEAFF
TRBV4-1	NA	TRBJ2-7	TRBD1	TGCGCCAGCAGCTCCAGAGGACAGGGCATCCACGAGCAGTACTTC	CASSSRGQGIHEQYF
TRBV2	NA	TRBJ1-1	TRBD1	TGTGCCAGCCCGAGGGGGCGGGGTGCGACTGAAGCTTTCTTT	CASPRGRGATEAFF
TRBV13	NA	TRBJ2-7	NA	TGTGCCAGCAGCCCAGGACGCGCCGGGATTTACGAGCAGTACTTC	CASSPGRAGIYEQYF
TRBV18	NA	TRBJ1-1	TRBD1	TGTGCCAGCTCACCGGGACAGCTGAACACTGAAGCTTTCTTT	CASSPGQLNTEAFF
TRBV5-1	NA	TRBJ1-2	TRBD1	TGCGCCAGCAGCTCAACTGGACAGGGGAACTCAGTTGGCTACACCTTC	CASSSTGQGNSVGYTF
TRBV11-2	NA	TRBJ1-2	TRBD1	TGTGCCAGCAGCTTAATCAGGCAGGGGGCTAGGGGCTACACCTTC	CASSLIRQGARGYTF
TRBV5-1	NA	TRBJ2-5	NA	TGCGCCAGCAGCTTGGACTCGACAGGGAGGGGAGAGACCCAGTACTTC	CASSLDSTGRGETQYF
TRBV9	NA	TRBJ2-7	TRBD1	TGTGCCAGCAGCGGGGACAGGGCCTACGAGCAGTACTTC	CASSGDRAYEQYF
TRBV4-1	NA	TRBJ1-6	NA	TGCGCCAGCAGCCACGGCTTAGGGTACAGGGATTCACCCCTCCACTTT	CASSHGLGYRDSPLHF
TRBV5-4	NA	TRBJ1-1	NA	TGTGCCAGCAGTTTGGGGGCGGGCAACGTATTTGAAGCTTTCTTT	CASSLGAGNVFEAFF
TRBV7-2	NA	TRBJ1-2	NA	TGTGCCAGCAGCTTAGAAGCCAGGGTAGGCTACACCTTC	CASSLEARVGYTF
TRBV27	NA	TRBJ2-7	TRBD1	TGTGCCAGCAAGGAAGGGGCAGGGGGCGCCACGGGGCAGTACTTC	CASKEGAGGATGQYF
TRBV27	NA	TRBJ2-1	NA	TGTGCCAGCAGTTTATCACCGGGACGGATCCGCAATGAGCAGTTCTTC	CASSLSPGRIRNEQFF
TRBV27	NA	TRBJ2-1	TRBD1	TGTGCCAGCAGTCCACAGGGGGCAGTTGAGCAGTTCTTC	CASSPQGAVEQFF
TRBV19	NA	TRBJ1-1	TRBD1	TGTGCCAGTAGTCGGACAGGACCGAACACTGAAGCTTTCTTT	CASSRTGPNTEAFF
TRBV19	NA	TRBJ1-1	NA	TGTGCCAGTAGTATAGGCAGAATCACTGAAGCTTTCTTT	CASSIGRITEAFF
TRBV29-1	NA	TRBJ2-7	TRBD2	TGCAGCGTTGAGGACTGGCGGGGGGAATACGAGCAGTACTTC	CSVEDWRGEYEQYF
TRBV7-8	NA	TRBJ1-1	TRBD1	TGTGCCAGCAGCCAGGACAGGGGATGGACTGAAGCTTTCTTT	CASSQDRGWTEAFF